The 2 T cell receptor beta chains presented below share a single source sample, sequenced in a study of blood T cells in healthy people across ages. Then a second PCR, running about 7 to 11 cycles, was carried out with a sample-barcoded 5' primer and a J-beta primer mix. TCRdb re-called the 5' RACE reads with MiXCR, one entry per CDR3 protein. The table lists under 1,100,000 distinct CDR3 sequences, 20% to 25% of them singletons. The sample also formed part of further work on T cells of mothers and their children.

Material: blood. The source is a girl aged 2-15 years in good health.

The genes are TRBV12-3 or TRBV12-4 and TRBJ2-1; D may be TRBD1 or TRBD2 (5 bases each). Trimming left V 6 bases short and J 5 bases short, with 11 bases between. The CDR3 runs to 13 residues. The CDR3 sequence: CASRFGGHNEQFF. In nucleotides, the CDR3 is TGTGCCAGCAGGTTTGGGGGTCACAATGAGCAGTTCTTC.

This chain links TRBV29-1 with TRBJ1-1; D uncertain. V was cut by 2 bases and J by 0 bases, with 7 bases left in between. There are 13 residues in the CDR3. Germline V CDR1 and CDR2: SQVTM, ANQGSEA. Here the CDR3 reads CSVERALNTEAFF. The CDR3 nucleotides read TGCAGCGTTGAAAGGGCTCTGAACACTGAAGCTTTCTTT.